The next 26 T cell receptor beta chains were all read from a single sample in a study of blood T cells in healthy people across ages. The authors ran a second PCR of about 7 to 11 cycles using a sample-barcoded 5' primer and a J-beta primer mix. TCRdb used MiXCR to reprocess the 5' RACE reads, holding one entry per CDR3 protein. This table has some 900,000 distinct CDR3 sequences, around 26% appearing once. The sample comprised blood. All receptors come from a woman at least 80 years old in good health.

This clonotype occurred a few times. The rearrangement uses TRBV7-9 and TRBJ2-3; possibly TRBD1 or TRBD2 for D (5 bases each). The CDR3 runs 16 residues. Per the germline V gene, CDR1 is SEHNR and CDR2 is FQNEAQ (reference sequence). V lost 5 bases to trimming and J lost 5 bases, with 20 bases between them. The CDR3 here is CASSLPGTQSGDTQYF. The DNA for the CDR3 is TGTGCCAGCAGCCTTCCCGGGACCCAAAGCGGAGATACGCAGTATTTT.

This clonotype was seen only a few times. The rearrangement links TRBV7-6 to TRBJ1-4; no reliable D call. The CDR3 runs 13 residues. Trimming took 4 bases from V and 5 from J, leaving 8 bases between them. Germline CDR1 reads SGHVS; CDR2 reads FNYEAQ. In DNA, the CDR3 is TGTGCCAGCAGCTCCCGACGAAATGAAAAACTGTTTTTT. Translation: CASSSRRNEKLFF.

This clonotype was seen ten or more times. The chain carries TRBV7-2 and TRBJ2-4; no clear D. Per the germline V gene, CDR1 is SGHTA and CDR2 is FQGNSA. Trimming shortened V by 1 base and J by 0 bases, and 7 bases separated the two germline ends. The CDR3 totals 15 residues. The CDR3 DNA reads TGTGCCAGCAGCTTAGGTCAGTTAGCCAAAAACATTCAGTACTTC. Its protein product is CASSLGQLAKNIQYF. The full variable domain, rest sourced from reference TRBV7-2 and TRBJ2-4, is GAGVSQSPSNKVTEKGKDVELRCDPISGHTALYWYRQSLGQGLEFLIYFQGNSAPDKSGLPSDRFSAERTGGSVSTLTIQRTQQEDSAVYLCASSLGQLAKNIQYFGAGTRLSVL.

This clonotype has a count of ten or more. The chain links TRBV20-1 to TRBJ2-5, with a weak D call TRBD1 (6 bases). Looked up from germline, CDR1 is DFQATT and CDR2 is SNEGSKA (reference sequence). The CDR3 is 13 residues long. Trimming pared 6 bases from V and 5 bases from J, leaving 16 bases between. For the CDR3, the DNA is TGCAGTGCCGCACGGACAGCCGGGGAGACCCAGTACTTC. Protein sequence: CSAARTAGETQYF.

A word on this clonotype: The germline gene is not matched at one end of the junction; a read error may be the cause. The rearrangement uses TRBV6-1 and TRBJ2-7; unclear D gene. This CDR3 has 11 amino acids. From germline, CDR1 is MNHNS and CDR2 SASEGT. CDR3 in amino acids: CASGRIYERYF. As DNA, the CDR3 is TGTGCCAGCGGACGTATCTACGAGCGGTACTTC.

The gene calls are TRBV11-2 and TRBJ2-2; 12 bases map to TRBD2. With 5 bases clipped from V and 2 bases from J, the junction kept 6 bases outside the gene matches. Germline-derived CDR1 and CDR2 are SGHAT and FQNNGV. The CDR3 length is 17 residues. DNA of the CDR3: TGTGCCAGCAGCCTCAAACTAGCGGGGGGTAACACCGGGGAGCTGTTTTTT. Its translation: CASSLKLAGGNTGELFF. The variable domain in full, with the rest retrieved from reference TRBV11-2 and TRBJ2-2, is EAGVAQSPRYKIIEKRQSVAFWCNPISGHATLYWYQQILGQGPKLLIQFQNNGVVDDSQLPKDRFSAERLKGVDSTLKIQPAKLEDSAVYLCASSLKLAGGNTGELFFGEGSRLTVL.

This clonotype was seen a handful of times. The chain recombines TRBV24-1 with TRBJ2-1; D remains ambiguous. CDR3 size: 13 residues. V was clipped by 4 bases and J by 4 bases, with 7 bases between them. Germline V lookup: CDR1 KGHDR, CDR2 SFDVKD. The CDR3 region has the DNA TGTGCCACCAGTGAGGGCGGATACAATGAGCAGTTCTTC. Protein product: CATSEGGYNEQFF.

This clonotype was seen more than once but under ten times. The V and J genes are TRBV3-1 and TRBJ2-5; 9 bases agree with TRBD2. Per germline, CDR1 LGHDT and CDR2 YNNKEL (reference sequence). This CDR3 is 16 amino acids long. V lost 1 base, J lost 5 bases, and 8 bases stayed unmatched. The DNA of the CDR3 is TGTGCCAGCAGCCAAGTGGGCGGGGGGGCGGTTGAGACCCAGTACTTC. Translation: CASSQVGGGAVETQYF.

In its sample, this clonotype was seen once. A much larger clone sits a single nucleotide away, making a read error possible. CDR3 loop: CSARQGISYVQYF. CDR3 in DNA: TGCAGTGCGCGACAGGGCATCTCCTACGTGCAGTACTTC. V is TRBV20-1 and J is TRBJ2-4, with TRBD1 identical over 7 bases. There are 13 residues in the CDR3. Losses at the gene ends were 6 bases for V and 13 bases for J; bases not matched to a gene: 15. Germline values: CDR1 DFQATT, CDR2 SNEGSKA (reference sequence).

This clonotype was observed a few times. The rearrangement links TRBV20-1 to TRBJ2-7, with 13 nucleotides matching TRBD2. Germline loops: CDR1 DFQATT, CDR2 SNEGSKA (reference sequence). The CDR3 loop spans 15 amino acids. Trimming removed 5 bases from V and 2 bases from J; junction bases left unmatched: 6. The CDR3 sequence: CSALTSGRNPYEQYF. In DNA, the CDR3 is TGCAGTGCTTTGACTAGCGGGAGGAATCCCTACGAGCAGTACTTC.

The sample holds many counts of this clonotype. CDR3 nucleotides: TGTGCCGGGACGGAACGGCGACCTCCCTACGAGCAGTACTTC. This translates into CAGTERRPPYEQYF. The chain employs TRBV30 and TRBJ2-7; D may be TRBD1 or TRBD2 (5 bases each). Germline-derived CDR1 and CDR2 are GTSNPN and SVGIG (reference sequence). The germline V and J ends were trimmed by 8 bases and 2 bases, with 19 bases remaining between them. The CDR3 spans 14 residues.

A few counts support this clonotype. The chain is built from TRBV30 and TRBJ1-2, with 8 nucleotides matching TRBD1. Germline V gene sequence: CDR1 GTSNPN, CDR2 SVGIG (reference sequence). The V segment lost 5 bases and the J segment 8 bases; nucleotides outside the gene matches: 7. The CDR3 loop spans 12 amino acids. CDR3 sequence: CAWETGVRGYTF. The CDR3 DNA reads TGTGCCTGGGAGACAGGGGTGAGGGGCTACACCTTC.

As concerns this clonotype: This may be a read error, as it is one base from a much larger clone. The rearrangement joins TRBV24-1 to TRBJ2-5, with TRBD2 matching 10 bases. Germline V CDR1 and CDR2: KGHDR, SFDVKD. J lost 11 bases, V lost 1 base, and 12 bases had no gene match. The CDR3 has 16 residues. This CDR3 reads CATSDFASGGIYEQYF. The CDR3 DNA sequence: TGTGCCACCAGTGATTTCGCTAGCGGGGGAATCTATGAGCAGTACTTC.

This clonotype has just a few counts. The chain links TRBV6-5 to TRBJ1-2; 9 nucleotides agree with TRBD1. This CDR3 spans 15 amino acids. Germline V gene sequence: CDR1 MNHEY, CDR2 SVGAGI. Losses at the gene ends were 4 bases for V and 8 bases for J; bases not matched to a gene: 11. In nucleotides, the CDR3 is TGTGCCAGCAGTTTCACAGGGGGCGCAACGTACGGCTACACCTTC. This gives the protein CASSFTGGATYGYTF.

This chain links TRBV11-2 with TRBJ2-1, with a weak D call TRBD1 (6 bases). V was pared by 1 base and J by 15 bases, with 16 bases between. CDR3 length: 13 amino acids. CDR1 is SGHAT, CDR2 FQNNGV, per germline. The CDR3 here is CASSLASDRRPFF. CDR3 coding DNA: TGTGCCAGCAGCTTAGCCTCAGACAGGCGCCCGTTCTTC.

The chain uses TRBV24-1 and TRBJ2-1; 7 nucleotides align to TRBD1. The length of the CDR3 is 14 residues. Germline CDR1 reads KGHDR; CDR2 reads SFDVKD. V shed 6 bases and J 5 bases; nucleotides not matched to a gene: 6. The CDR3 reads CATSKGQFHNEQFF. CDR3 in DNA: TGTGCCACCAGTAAGGGACAGTTCCACAATGAGCAGTTCTTC.

This clonotype was seen only a few times. This sequence joins TRBV25-1 and TRBJ1-1; D not resolved. The V and J ends lost 7 bases and 0 bases respectively, with 12 bases between them. Germline V CDR1 and CDR2: MGHDK, SYGVNS. This CDR3 has 14 residues. The DNA for the CDR3 is TGTGCCAGCACCACTAGATCTATGAACACTGAAGCTTTCTTT. Protein sequence: CASTTRSMNTEAFF.

As regards this clonotype: The CDR3 does not close with the conserved phenylalanine or tryptophan, likely indicating a read error. This chain connects TRBV4-1 to TRBJ2-2; D is possibly TRBD1 or TRBD2 (6 bases each). CDR1 and CDR2 (germline): MGHRA, YSYEKL. CDR3 length equals 14 residues. Between the trimmed V and J ends, which lost 6 bases and 7 bases, there was a span of 15 bases. CDR3: CASRRGRSDGELFC. In DNA form, the CDR3 reads TGCGCCAGCAGAAGGGGGAGGAGTGACGGGGAGCTGTTTTGT.

At least ten counts were recorded for this clonotype. The chain uses TRBV20-1 and TRBJ1-2, with D perhaps matching TRBD1 (6 bases). Trimming pared 5 bases from V and 3 bases from J, leaving 19 bases between. The V gene's germline CDR1 is DFQATT and CDR2 SNEGSKA (reference sequence). This CDR3 has 15 amino acids. CDR3 region: CSALRDQGIHYGYTF. DNA for the CDR3: TGCAGTGCTTTGAGGGATCAGGGGATCCACTATGGCTACACCTTC.

This clonotype was found a few times. The CDR3 protein is CASRTAIPPAQYF. The CDR3 DNA follows: TGTGCCAGCAGGACAGCCATACCCCCGGCCCAGTACTTC. This chain joins TRBV28 and TRBJ2-5; D is possibly TRBD1 (5 bases). This CDR3 comprises 13 residues. Germline loops: CDR1 MDHEN, CDR2 SYDVKM. The ends were cut back, 6 bases at V and 9 bases at J, with 17 bases in the middle. Full variable domain (missing parts from reference TRBV28 and TRBJ2-5): DVKVTQSSRYLVKRTGEKVFLECVQDMDHENMFWYRQDPGLGLRLIYFSYDVKMKEKGDIPEGYSVSREKKERFSLILESASTNQTSMYLCASRTAIPPAQYFGPGTRLLVL.

The CDR3 here is CASGRAGGQETQYF. The CDR3 DNA sequence: TGTGCCAGCGGCCGAGCGGGGGGACAAGAGACCCAGTACTTC. The chain links TRBV5-4 to TRBJ2-5, with 9 bases lining up with TRBD2. J was trimmed by 2 bases and V by 7 bases; bases with no gene match: 6. Germline-derived CDR1 and CDR2 are SGHNT and YYREEE (reference sequence). The CDR3 has 14 amino acids.

This clonotype was counted between two and nine times. The CDR3 nucleotides read TGTGCCAGCAGTGAAGGTCGGACTAGCGGGGGCAACACAGATACGCAGTATTTT. It codes for CASSEGRTSGGNTDTQYF. This rearrangement joins TRBV2 to TRBJ2-3; 13 nucleotides agree with TRBD2. Unmatched junction bases numbered 6, after V lost 1 base and J lost 2 bases. Per the germline V gene, CDR1 is SNHLY and CDR2 is FYNNEI. This CDR3 has 18 amino acids. Filled out from reference TRBV2 and TRBJ2-3, the complete variable domain reads EPEVTQTPSHQVTQMGQEVILRCVPISNHLYFYWYRQILGQKVEFLVSFYNNEISEKSEIFDDQFSVERPDGSNFTLKIRSTKLEDSAMYFCASSEGRTSGGNTDTQYFGPGTRLTVL.

Many counts were recorded for this clonotype. The chain uses TRBV20-1 and TRBJ2-7; perhaps TRBD1 as D (6 bases). CDR1 is DFQATT, CDR2 SNEGSKA, per germline (reference sequence). With 4 bases removed from V and 5 bases from J, the gap between germline ends came to 12 bases. The CDR3 extends over 12 amino acids. The CDR3 protein is CSATGTRDEQYF. As DNA, the CDR3 is TGCAGTGCTACCGGGACAAGGGACGAGCAGTACTTC.

The V gene is TRBV20-1, the J gene TRBJ1-6, with D possibly TRBD1 on 6 matching bases. Germline V gives CDR1 DFQATT, CDR2 SNEGSKA (reference sequence). V dropped 5 bases and J dropped 5 bases, with 10 bases sitting between them. CDR3 length: 13 residues. CDR3 DNA sequence: TGCAGTGCTCTACAGGGAGATAATTCACCCCTCCACTTT. Protein: CSALQGDNSPLHF.

The chain carries TRBV12-3 or TRBV12-4 and TRBJ1-6; tentative D call: TRBD1 (5 bases). CDR3 length equals 13 residues. Trimming cost V 3 bases and J 10 bases, with 10 bases left between them. CDR3 residues: CASSFVGGSPLHF. In nucleotides, the CDR3 is TGTGCCAGCAGTTTTGTTGGGGGGTCACCCCTCCACTTT.

The CDR3 bases are TGTGCCTGCCGGACAGTCTCCGGGGAGCTGTTTTTT. Protein product: CACRTVSGELFF. This sequence joins TRBV30 and TRBJ2-2; weak D call: TRBD1 (6 bases). V was shortened by 6 bases and J by 6 bases, with 11 bases between the two germline ends. Germline CDR1 reads GTSNPN; CDR2 reads SVGIG (reference sequence). The length of the CDR3 is 12 residues.